This T cell receptor (beta chain) was sequenced in a study of identical twins (dated by TCRdb to between 2015 and 2016). Study-level background: TCR alpha and beta repertoires from monozygotic twins, unrelated adults of various ages and cord blood were deep-sequenced to test whether fetal clonotypes persist. To rule out contamination, replicate twin experiments were performed at different times with different library preparation protocols.

What the work shows at the level of the full study, not this receptor alone: Abundant cord blood beta clonotypes carried fewer insertions; young adult naive repertoires showed a weaker similar trend, while memory repertoires showed none. Zero-insertion analyses could be partly confounded by invariant T cells such as MAIT and iNKT, although diverse VJ usage argued against such confounding for most clonotypes. In beta out-of-frame sequences, excess twin sharing was weaker, because having fewer shared sequences lowered the signal-to-noise ratio. Conclusions relied on cross-sectional statistical analysis, since the same donors could not be followed over many years. Out-of-frame TCR alpha sharing in monozygotic twins was systematically underestimated by recombination models, whereas sharing between unrelated individuals was in agreement with the recombination models. Compared with coincidental sharing between unrelated individuals, out-of-frame TCR alpha sequences shared between twins had an excess of sequences with low generation probability.

Receptor libraries were prepared by 5' RACE. Reads for this sample came from an Illumina HiSeq 2000. A universal primer binding site was added through template switching, and the final cDNA carried a unique molecular identifier so that TCR cDNA molecules could be counted accurately. Specific primers in the conserved constant-segment region were used to synthesize first-strand cDNA for the TCR alpha and beta chains. To control for contamination, each cDNA library was double barcoded with a SMART-Mk sample barcode plus Illumina barcodes. Two successive PCR steps introduced TruSeq adapter sequences along with Illumina sample barcodes. The Illumina HiSeq platform was used with custom primers to sequence TCR alpha and beta cDNA libraries. As for the original processing: Raw reads were processed with MiGEC to extract unique molecular identifiers, and MiXCR was used to determine CDR3 positions. Recombination models were inferred per individual with the repgenHMM and IGoR tools using an EM algorithm. The tcR package in R was used for shared clonotype analysis, with sharing normalized by the product of cloneset sizes. To study raw recombination without the effects of thymic and clonal selection, out-of-frame nonproductive sequences were analyzed. In-frame beta chains were kept once TCRdb had trimmed the public reads at Q25 with fastp and called clones with MiXCR. Each CDR3 protein appears once, grouped with its most common genes and DNA. TCRdb assigned the V and J calls; the authors' analysis was not used. In all, the sample holds approximately 490,000 distinct CDR3 sequences, and around 20% of those were seen once. The biggest ten clones account for approximately 0.5% of the sample.

In regard to this clonotype: There is no known antigen for this receptor. Base qualities are not at hand, and no much larger clone is one base apart.

Only healthy Caucasian donors were included. The twin cohort consisted of three pairs of female monozygotic twins, all aged roughly 18 to 29 years. CD4+ and CD8+ T cell populations were isolated with positive isolation kits from Invitrogen. Via the germline V gene (reference sequence), CDR1 is DFQATT and CDR2 SNEGSKA. V and J lose 5 bases and 4 bases, and a span of 17 bases separates them. Taken from cysteine to phenylalanine, the CDR3 has 14 residues. Solely the CDR3 DNA is kept, with 42 bases framed from the first base. The same sample was also used in a study of yellow fever vaccine responses in identical twins. According to the second study: According to the authors, in identical twins the way T cells responded to vaccination appeared partly convergent and partly personalized. In identical twins, the study followed T cell clones that responded to the vaccine with precision.

Recombination linked TRBV20-1 to TRBJ2-5; TRBD2 is possibly the D segment (6 matching bases). The sample comprised CD4+ T cells sorted from blood. This receptor was taken from a woman aged 18-35 years in good health. The CDR3 reads as follows: CSAPMGGVGETQYF. The nucleotide sequence is given as TGCAGTGCTCCTATGGGGGGAGTAGGAGAGACCCAGTACTTC.